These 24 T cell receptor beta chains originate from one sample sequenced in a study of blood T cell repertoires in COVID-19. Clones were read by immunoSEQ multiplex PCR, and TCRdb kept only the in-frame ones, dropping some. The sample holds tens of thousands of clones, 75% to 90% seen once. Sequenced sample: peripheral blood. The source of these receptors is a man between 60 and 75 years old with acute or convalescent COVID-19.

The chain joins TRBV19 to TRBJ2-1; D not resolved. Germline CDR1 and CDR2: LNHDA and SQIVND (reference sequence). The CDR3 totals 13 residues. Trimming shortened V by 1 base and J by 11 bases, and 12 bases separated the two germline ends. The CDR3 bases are TGTGCCAGTAGTATAGGGGCCGGCTTGAAGCAGTTCTTC. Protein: CASSIGAGLKQFF. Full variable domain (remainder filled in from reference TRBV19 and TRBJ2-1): DGGITQSPKYLFRKEGQNVTLSCEQNLNHDAMYWYRQDPGQGLRLIYYSQIVNDFQKGDIAEGYSVSREKKESFPLTVTSAQKNPTAFYLCASSIGAGLKQFFGPGTRLTVL.

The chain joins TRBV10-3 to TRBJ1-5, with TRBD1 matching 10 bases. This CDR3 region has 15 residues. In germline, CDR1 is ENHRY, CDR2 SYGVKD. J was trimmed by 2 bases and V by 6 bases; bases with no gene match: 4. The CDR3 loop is CAIRAGTGGNQPQHF. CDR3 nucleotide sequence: TGTGCCATCAGAGCCGGGACAGGGGGCAATCAGCCCCAGCATTTT.

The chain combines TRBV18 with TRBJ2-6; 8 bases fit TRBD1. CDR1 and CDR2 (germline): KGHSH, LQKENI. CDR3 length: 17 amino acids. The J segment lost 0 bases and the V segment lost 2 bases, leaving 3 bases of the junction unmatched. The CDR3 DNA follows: TGTGCCAGCTCACCAAGGGGACAGGACTCTGGGGCCAACGTCCTGACTTTC. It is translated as CASSPRGQDSGANVLTF.

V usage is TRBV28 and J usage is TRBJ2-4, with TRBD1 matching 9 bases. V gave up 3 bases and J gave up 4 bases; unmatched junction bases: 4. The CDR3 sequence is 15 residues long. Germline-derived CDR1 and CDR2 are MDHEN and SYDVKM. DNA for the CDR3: TGTGCCAGCAGTTTGTACAGGGGGCGTAAAAACATTCAGTACTTC. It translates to CASSLYRGRKNIQYF. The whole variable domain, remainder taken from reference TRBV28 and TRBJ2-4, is DVKVTQSSRYLVKRTGEKVFLECVQDMDHENMFWYRQDPGLGLRLIYFSYDVKMKEKGDIPEGYSVSREKKERFSLILESASTNQTSMYLCASSLYRGRKNIQYFGAGTRLSVL.

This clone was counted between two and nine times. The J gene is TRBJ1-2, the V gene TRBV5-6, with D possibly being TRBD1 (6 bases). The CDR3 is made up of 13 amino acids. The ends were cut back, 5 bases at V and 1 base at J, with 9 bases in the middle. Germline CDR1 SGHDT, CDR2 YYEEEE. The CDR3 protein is CASRDSNNYGYTF. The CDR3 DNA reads TGTGCCAGCAGGGACAGTAATAACTATGGCTACACCTTC.

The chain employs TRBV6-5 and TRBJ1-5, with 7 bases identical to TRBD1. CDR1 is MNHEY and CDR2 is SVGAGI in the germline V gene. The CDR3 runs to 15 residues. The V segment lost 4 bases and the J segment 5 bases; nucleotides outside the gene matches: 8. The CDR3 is CASSSWTGGYQPQHF. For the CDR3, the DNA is TGTGCCAGCAGTTCCTGGACAGGTGGGTATCAGCCCCAGCATTTT.

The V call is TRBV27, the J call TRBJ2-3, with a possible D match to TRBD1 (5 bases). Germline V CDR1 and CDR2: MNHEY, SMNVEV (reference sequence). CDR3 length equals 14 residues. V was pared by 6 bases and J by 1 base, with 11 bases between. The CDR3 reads CASSLKTGTDTQYF. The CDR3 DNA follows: TGTGCCAGCAGCCTGAAGACAGGCACAGATACGCAGTATTTT.

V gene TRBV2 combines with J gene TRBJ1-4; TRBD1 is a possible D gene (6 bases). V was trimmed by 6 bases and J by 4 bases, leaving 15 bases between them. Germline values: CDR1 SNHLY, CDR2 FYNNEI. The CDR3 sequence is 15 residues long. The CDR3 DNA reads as TGTGCCAGCAGACTTCAGGGGCAACATAATGAAAAACTGTTTTTT. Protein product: CASRLQGQHNEKLFF.

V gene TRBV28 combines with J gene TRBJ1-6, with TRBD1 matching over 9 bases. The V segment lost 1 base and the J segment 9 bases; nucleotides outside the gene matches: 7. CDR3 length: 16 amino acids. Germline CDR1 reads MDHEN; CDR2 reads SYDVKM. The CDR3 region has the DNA TGTGCCAGCAGTTTATTCTCTGGGACAGGGTTTTCACCCCTCCACTTT. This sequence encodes CASSLFSGTGFSPLHF.

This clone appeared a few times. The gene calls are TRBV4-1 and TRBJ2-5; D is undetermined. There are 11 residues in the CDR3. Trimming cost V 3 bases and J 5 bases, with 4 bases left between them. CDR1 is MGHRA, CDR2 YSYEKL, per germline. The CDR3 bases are TGCGCCAGCAGCCACGGGGAGACCCAGTACTTC. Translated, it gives CASSHGETQYF.

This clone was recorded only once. CDR3 in DNA: TGTGCCAGTAGTATTCCGGGGGAGAGCACAGATACGCAGTATTTT. Its protein product is CASSIPGESTDTQYF. This chain links TRBV19 with TRBJ2-3, with TRBD2 as a possible D gene (6 bases). The V and J ends lost 3 bases and 0 bases respectively, with 10 bases between them. In germline, CDR1 is LNHDA, CDR2 SQIVND (reference sequence). CDR3 size: 15 residues.

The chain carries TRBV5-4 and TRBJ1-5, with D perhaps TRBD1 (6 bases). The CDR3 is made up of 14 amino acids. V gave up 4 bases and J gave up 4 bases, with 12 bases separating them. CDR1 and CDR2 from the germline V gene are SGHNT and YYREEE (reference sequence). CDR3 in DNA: TGTGCCAGCAGCGACGGGACACAGAATCAGCCCCAGCATTTT. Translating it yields CASSDGTQNQPQHF.

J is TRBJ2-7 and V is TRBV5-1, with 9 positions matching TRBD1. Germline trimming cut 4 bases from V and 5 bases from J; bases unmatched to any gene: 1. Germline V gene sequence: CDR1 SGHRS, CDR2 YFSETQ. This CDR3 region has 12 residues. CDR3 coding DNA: TGCGCCAGCAGCCGACAGGGGGACGAGCAGTACTTC. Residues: CASSRQGDEQYF. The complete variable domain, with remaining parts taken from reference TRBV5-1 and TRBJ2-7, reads KAGVTQTPRYLIKTRGQQVTLSCSPISGHRSVSWYQQTPGQGLQFLFEYFSETQRNKGNFPGRFSGRQFSNSRSEMNVSTLELGDSALYLCASSRQGDEQYFGPGTRLTVT.

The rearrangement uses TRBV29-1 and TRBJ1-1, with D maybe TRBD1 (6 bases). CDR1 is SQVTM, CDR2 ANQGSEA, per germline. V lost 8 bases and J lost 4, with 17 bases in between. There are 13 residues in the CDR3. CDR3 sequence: CSLKGGASTEAFF. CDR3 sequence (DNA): TGCAGCCTCAAAGGGGGGGCAAGCACTGAAGCTTTCTTT.

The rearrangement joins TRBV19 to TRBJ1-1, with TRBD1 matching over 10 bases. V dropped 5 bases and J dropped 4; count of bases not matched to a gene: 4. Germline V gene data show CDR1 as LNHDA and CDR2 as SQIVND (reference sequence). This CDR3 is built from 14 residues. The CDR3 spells CASSARQGATEAFF. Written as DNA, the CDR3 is TGTGCCAGTAGTGCGAGACAGGGGGCCACTGAAGCTTTCTTT.

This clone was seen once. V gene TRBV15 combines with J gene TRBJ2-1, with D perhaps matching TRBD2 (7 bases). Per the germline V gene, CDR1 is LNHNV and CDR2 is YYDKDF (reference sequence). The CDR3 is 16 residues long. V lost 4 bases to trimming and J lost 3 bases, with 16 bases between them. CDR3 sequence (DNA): TGTGCCACCAGCACCCCGAGGGGGGGCATCTACAATGAGCAGTTCTTC. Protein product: CATSTPRGGIYNEQFF.

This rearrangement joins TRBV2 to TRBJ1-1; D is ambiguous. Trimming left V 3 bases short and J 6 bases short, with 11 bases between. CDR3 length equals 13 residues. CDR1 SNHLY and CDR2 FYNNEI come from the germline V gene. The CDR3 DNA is TGTGCCAGCAGTGATTTCTTGGGCCCTGAAGCTTTCTTT. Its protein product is CASSDFLGPEAFF.

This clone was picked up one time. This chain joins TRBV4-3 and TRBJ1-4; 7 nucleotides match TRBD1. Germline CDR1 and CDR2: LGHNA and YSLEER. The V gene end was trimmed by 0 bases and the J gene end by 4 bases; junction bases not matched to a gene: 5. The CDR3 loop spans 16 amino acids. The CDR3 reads CASSQDFNRGNEKLFF. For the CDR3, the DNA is TGCGCCAGCAGCCAAGATTTCAACAGGGGTAATGAAAAACTGTTTTTT.

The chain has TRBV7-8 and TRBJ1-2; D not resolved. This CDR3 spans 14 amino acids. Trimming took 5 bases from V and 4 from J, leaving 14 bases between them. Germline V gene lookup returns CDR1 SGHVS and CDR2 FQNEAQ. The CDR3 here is CASSPGGRVYGYTF. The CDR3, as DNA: TGTGCCAGCAGCCCCGGCGGCAGAGTCTATGGCTACACCTTC.

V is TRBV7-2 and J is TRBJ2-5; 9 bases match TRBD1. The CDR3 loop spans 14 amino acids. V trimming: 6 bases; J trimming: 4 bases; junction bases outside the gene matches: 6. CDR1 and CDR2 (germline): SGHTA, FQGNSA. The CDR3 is CASSLTGGGETQYF. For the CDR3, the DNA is TGTGCCAGCAGTTTGACAGGGGGAGGAGAGACCCAGTACTTC.

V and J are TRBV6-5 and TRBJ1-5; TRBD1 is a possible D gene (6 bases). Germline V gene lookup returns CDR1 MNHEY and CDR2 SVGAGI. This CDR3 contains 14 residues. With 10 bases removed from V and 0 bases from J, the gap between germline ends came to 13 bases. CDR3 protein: CAIGQTTSNQPQHF. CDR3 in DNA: TGTGCCATAGGACAGACCACTAGCAATCAGCCCCAGCATTTT.

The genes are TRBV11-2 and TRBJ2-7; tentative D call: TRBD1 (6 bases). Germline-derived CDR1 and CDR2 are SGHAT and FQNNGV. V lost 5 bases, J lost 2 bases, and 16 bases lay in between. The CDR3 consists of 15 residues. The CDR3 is CASSPFGGPAYEQYF. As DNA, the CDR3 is TGTGCCAGCAGCCCTTTTGGGGGCCCTGCCTACGAGCAGTACTTC.

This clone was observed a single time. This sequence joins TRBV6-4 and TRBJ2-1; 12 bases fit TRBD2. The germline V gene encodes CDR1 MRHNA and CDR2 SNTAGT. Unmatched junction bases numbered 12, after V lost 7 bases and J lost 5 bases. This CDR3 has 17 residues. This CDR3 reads CASIEGLAGGCDNEQFF. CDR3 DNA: TGTGCCAGCATAGAGGGACTAGCGGGCGGATGCGACAATGAGCAGTTCTTC.

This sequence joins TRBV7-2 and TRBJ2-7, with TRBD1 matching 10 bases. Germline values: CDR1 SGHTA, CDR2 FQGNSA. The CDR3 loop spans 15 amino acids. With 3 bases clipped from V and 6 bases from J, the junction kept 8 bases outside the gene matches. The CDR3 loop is CASSLRDRGRGEQYF. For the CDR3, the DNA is TGTGCCAGCAGCTTGAGGGACAGGGGTAGGGGCGAGCAGTACTTC.